Each of the 19 T cell receptor beta chains below was sequenced from the same sample in a study of control samples from healthy donors and cancer patients. Libraries were prepared by immunoSEQ multiplex PCR; TCRdb keeps only in-frame clonotypes and omits some of them. In the table there are approximately 45,000 clones, 80% to 95% of which are singletons. Specimen: PBMCs. These receptor sequences come from a woman in her forties with head and neck cancer.

The V call is TRBV2, the J call TRBJ2-1; 9 nucleotides line up with TRBD2. Per germline, CDR1 SNHLY and CDR2 FYNNEI. Trimming took 6 bases from V and 5 from J; bases not matched to a gene: 8. CDR3 size: 15 residues. DNA for the CDR3: TGTGCCAGCAGGGCCGGGACTAGCATCAACAATGAGCAGTTCTTC. Protein sequence: CASRAGTSINNEQFF.

The chain employs TRBV5-4 and TRBJ2-7; weak D call: TRBD2 (5 bases). Deletions cut 5 bases from V and 13 bases from J, with 31 bases between. The CDR3 sequence is 16 residues long. CDR1 is SGHNT, CDR2 YYREEE, per germline (reference sequence). The CDR3 is CASSQILAAEFPTFYF. The CDR3 nucleotides are TGTGCCAGCAGTCAGATCCTTGCAGCGGAGTTCCCTACCTTCTACTTC.

In the case of this clone: At one end the junction does not follow the germline gene, possibly because of a read error. The V gene is TRBV19, the J gene TRBJ2-1, with D tentatively TRBD1 (5 bases). The germline CDR1 and CDR2 sequences are LNHDA and SQIVND (reference sequence). This CDR3 has 13 residues. The CDR3 DNA is TGTGCCAGTACTATAGTGGGGCTGAATGAGCAGTTCTTC. It codes for CASTIVGLNEQFF.

The gene calls are TRBV5-4 and TRBJ2-6; D gene unclear. Per germline, CDR1 SGHNT and CDR2 YYREEE (reference sequence). CDR3 length: 15 residues. Trimming cost V 2 bases and J 0 bases, with 6 bases left between them. In DNA, the CDR3 is TGTGCCAGCAGCTTTCTCAGCTCTGGGGCCAACGTCCTGACTTTC. Translating gives CASSFLSSGANVLTF.

The genes are TRBV15 and TRBJ2-5; no clear D gene. The CDR3 length is 15 residues. The V and J ends lost 5 bases and 2 bases respectively, with 15 bases between them. The V gene's germline CDR1 is LNHNV and CDR2 YYDKDF (reference sequence). CDR3 nucleotide sequence: TGTGCCACCAGCTCCCTCGTGGGGTTTCAAGAGACCCAGTACTTC. The encoded protein is CATSSLVGFQETQYF.

This chain connects TRBV5-1 to TRBJ1-1; 7 bases agree with TRBD1. CDR1 is SGHRS, CDR2 YFSETQ, per germline. The CDR3 has 15 residues. V shed 4 bases and J 4 bases; nucleotides not matched to a gene: 10. The DNA of the CDR3 is TGCGCCAGCAGCACCGGGGACAGTTTAGCCACTGAAGCTTTCTTT. This gives the protein CASSTGDSLATEAFF.

CDR3 bases: TGTGCCAGCAGTGATTCAGACAGGGCCCAAGAGACCCAGTACTTC. Protein: CASSDSDRAQETQYF. The V gene is TRBV6-1, the J gene TRBJ2-5; 7 bases line up with TRBD1. Per germline, CDR1 MNHNS and CDR2 SASEGT. The ends lost 3 bases at V and 1 base at J; junction bases unmatched: 5. The CDR3 runs 15 residues.

V is TRBV30 and J is TRBJ1-1, with D maybe TRBD1 (5 bases). CDR3 length: 13 residues. The V and J ends lost 0 bases and 4 bases respectively, with 9 bases between them. Germline CDR1 and CDR2: GTSNPN and SVGIG (reference sequence). For the CDR3, the DNA is TGTGCCTGGAGTGTGGTGGGGGGCACTGAAGCTTTCTTT. Protein sequence: CAWSVVGGTEAFF.

The V gene is TRBV2, the J gene TRBJ2-1; weak D call: TRBD2 (5 bases). The CDR3 length is 13 residues. Between the trimmed V and J ends, which lost 6 bases and 2 bases, there was a span of 8 bases. Germline values: CDR1 SNHLY, CDR2 FYNNEI. CDR3 region: CASRRRAYNEQFF. As DNA, the CDR3 is TGTGCCAGCAGGAGGCGGGCCTACAATGAGCAGTTCTTC.

V usage is TRBV7-8 and J usage is TRBJ2-4, with D possibly matching TRBD1 (6 bases). V gave up 1 base and J gave up 6 bases, with 13 bases separating them. Looked up from germline, CDR1 is SGHVS and CDR2 is FQNEAQ. The CDR3 runs 15 residues. The CDR3 loop is CASSLEQGLVNIQYF. DNA of the CDR3: TGTGCCAGCAGCTTAGAGCAGGGGCTGGTAAACATTCAGTACTTC.

The gene calls are TRBV18 and TRBJ1-4, with D unresolved. CDR1 is KGHSH, CDR2 LQKENI, per germline. Trimming took 4 bases from V and 2 from J, leaving 17 bases between them. The length of the CDR3 is 17 residues. The CDR3 loop is CASSRQPQSATNEKLFF. The CDR3 DNA reads as TGTGCCAGCTCACGACAACCCCAGAGTGCTACTAATGAAAAACTGTTTTTT.

J is TRBJ1-6 and V is TRBV5-1, with a possible D match to TRBD1 (6 bases). The CDR3 is 15 amino acids. CDR1 and CDR2 (germline): SGHRS, YFSETQ. V lost 3 bases, J lost 8 bases, and 15 bases lay in between. The chain's CDR3 is CASSSEQGMDSPLHF. The DNA for the CDR3 is TGCGCCAGCAGCTCTGAACAGGGCATGGATTCACCCCTCCACTTT.

This clone was observed a single time. V and J are TRBV4-1 and TRBJ1-1; 10 nucleotides agree with TRBD1. Germline V gene sequence: CDR1 MGHRA, CDR2 YSYEKL. Trimming cost V 2 bases and J 3 bases; bases outside gene matches: 3. CDR3 length: 15 amino acids. This CDR3 reads CASSQPGQGDTEAFF. The CDR3 region has the DNA TGCGCCAGCAGCCAACCTGGACAGGGGGACACTGAAGCTTTCTTT.

This clone was observed once. The V and J genes are TRBV30 and TRBJ1-1; D gene ambiguous. In germline, CDR1 is GTSNPN, CDR2 SVGIG (reference sequence). The CDR3 runs to 12 residues. The V and J ends lost 1 base and 4 bases respectively, with 7 bases between them. The CDR3 spells CAWSDLSTEAFF. The CDR3 region has the DNA TGTGCCTGGAGTGACCTCAGCACTGAAGCTTTCTTT.

The chain carries TRBV20-1 and TRBJ2-3, with D perhaps matching TRBD2 (5 bases). The germline V gene has CDR1 DFQATT and CDR2 SNEGSKA (reference sequence). The V and J ends lost 6 bases and 5 bases respectively, with 9 bases between them. The CDR3 runs 11 residues. CDR3 amino acids: CSARVGDTQYF. CDR3 DNA sequence: TGCAGTGCGAGGGTGGGAGATACGCAGTATTTT.

The chain employs TRBV29-1 and TRBJ2-6; D remains unclear. Between the trimmed V and J ends, which lost 3 bases and 1 base, there was a span of 4 bases. This CDR3 is 13 amino acids long. Germline CDR1 SQVTM, CDR2 ANQGSEA. The CDR3 here is CSVEWSGANVLTF. The CDR3 DNA sequence: TGCAGCGTTGAGTGGTCTGGGGCCAACGTCCTGACTTTC.

V is TRBV19 and J is TRBJ1-2; a possible D gene is TRBD1 (5 bases). V was trimmed by 5 bases and J by 1 base, leaving 14 bases between them. Germline V lookup: CDR1 LNHDA, CDR2 SQIVND (reference sequence). The CDR3 has 15 residues. The CDR3 nucleotides read TGTGCCAGTAGTGTCGGGACGCAACTTAACTATGGCTACACCTTC. This encodes CASSVGTQLNYGYTF. The complete variable domain, with remaining parts taken from reference TRBV19 and TRBJ1-2, reads DGGITQSPKYLFRKEGQNVTLSCEQNLNHDAMYWYRQDPGQGLRLIYYSQIVNDFQKGDIAEGYSVSREKKESFPLTVTSAQKNPTAFYLCASSVGTQLNYGYTFGSGTRLTVV.

The chain uses TRBV7-6 and TRBJ2-6; TRBD1 might be the D (6 bases). V was trimmed by 2 bases and J by 2 bases, leaving 16 bases between them. Germline V CDR1 and CDR2: SGHVS, FNYEAQ. The CDR3 consists of 18 residues. The CDR3 nucleotides read TGTGCCAGCAGCTTAAATCCCAGGGGAGCGGCTGGGGCCAACGTCCTGACTTTC. This encodes CASSLNPRGAAGANVLTF.

V gene TRBV6-5 combines with J gene TRBJ2-7, with 10 nucleotides matching TRBD2. The CDR3 totals 16 residues. CDR1 and CDR2 from the germline V gene are MNHEY and SVGAGI. V dropped 0 bases and J dropped 6; count of bases not matched to a gene: 8. In DNA form, the CDR3 reads TGTGCCAGCAGTTACTCGGGCCTAGCGGGAGTAAGCGAGCAGTACTTC. This codes for CASSYSGLAGVSEQYF.